These 10 T cell receptor beta chains were sequenced from one sample in a study of shared clonotypes between healthy human individuals. CD45RO-negative, CCR7-selected cells formed the naive CD8 fraction, which excluded terminally differentiated effector memory CD45RA+ cells. Clones were sequenced by immunoSEQ multiplex PCR, and TCRdb holds only the in-frame ones, with some missing. The sample lists over 2 million clones; approximately 94% were seen once. Material for sequencing was naive CD8+ T cells sorted from blood. The receptor set was obtained from a man aged 18 to 29 in good health.

The V gene is TRBV27, the J gene TRBJ2-3, with 8 positions matching TRBD2. Per germline, CDR1 MNHEY and CDR2 SMNVEV (reference sequence). The CDR3 is 15 residues long. Unmatched junction bases numbered 5, after V lost 2 bases and J lost 4 bases. CDR3 amino acids: CASSLAGLGADTQYF. The DNA of the CDR3 is TGTGCCAGCAGTTTAGCGGGACTAGGAGCAGATACGCAGTATTTT.

This chain's CDR3 is CASSPHYTDTQYF. The DNA of the CDR3 is TGTGCCAGCAGCCCCCACTACACAGATACGCAGTATTTT. V is TRBV13 and J is TRBJ2-3; D is unresolved. The V and J ends lost 5 bases and 2 bases respectively, with 8 bases between them. The CDR3 loop spans 13 amino acids. Germline V gene data show CDR1 as PRHDT and CDR2 as FYEKMQ (reference sequence).

This chain joins TRBV5-6 and TRBJ1-4; the D is unclear. The length of the CDR3 is 14 residues. Germline V gives CDR1 SGHDT, CDR2 YYEEEE. The V and J ends lost 2 bases and 8 bases respectively, with 13 bases between them. The CDR3 loop reads CASSFTNADEKLFF. The CDR3 DNA is TGTGCCAGCAGCTTTACCAACGCGGACGAAAAACTGTTTTTT.

The V call is TRBV28, the J call TRBJ1-1; a weak D match, TRBD1 (5 bases). The CDR3 is made up of 15 amino acids. Germline CDR1 MDHEN, CDR2 SYDVKM. The V end was cut by 1 base, the J end by 1 base, with 10 bases between. The CDR3 DNA reads as TGTGCCAGCAGTTTATTTTGGGGGTCGAACACTGAAGCTTTCTTT. This codes for CASSLFWGSNTEAFF.

The V and J genes are TRBV4-3 and TRBJ2-6; possibly TRBD1 for D (5 bases). The V end lost 0 bases, the J end lost 0 bases, and 9 bases lay between the germline ends. The CDR3 is made up of 17 amino acids. Germline V gene lookup returns CDR1 LGHNA and CDR2 YSLEER. CDR3 sequence: CASSQDWQGSGANVLTF. The CDR3 DNA follows: TGCGCCAGCAGCCAAGACTGGCAGGGCTCTGGGGCCAACGTCCTGACTTTC.

A single count supports this clone. This chain joins TRBV1 and TRBJ2-3; the D segment call TRBD2 is taken from the table without a DNA check. TRBV1 is designated a pseudogene. The CDR3 is 15 amino acids. The DNA for the CDR3 is TGCACCAGCAGCCGAGGGGACTACAGCACAGATACGCAGTATTTT. Its protein product is CTSSRGDYSTDTQYF.

V usage is TRBV28 and J usage is TRBJ2-2; D is unresolved. V gave up 3 bases and J gave up 6 bases, with 5 bases separating them. Germline assignment: CDR1 MDHEN and CDR2 SYDVKM. This CDR3 is built from 12 residues. CDR3 coding DNA: TGTGCCAGCAGTTTTCCCCCCGGGGAGCTGTTTTTT. Translating it yields CASSFPPGELFF.

This clone came up a few times. The chain is built from TRBV7-6 and TRBJ1-4; D is ambiguous. The CDR3 totals 12 residues. Trimming stripped 5 bases from V and 8 bases from J, with 9 bases between. CDR1 and CDR2 (germline): SGHVS, FNYEAQ. The CDR3: CASSLSGEKLFF. The CDR3 DNA sequence: TGTGCCAGCAGCCTCAGCGGAGAAAAACTGTTTTTT.

The rearrangement uses TRBV7-9 and TRBJ2-3, with D uncertain. Trimming removed 5 bases at V and 1 base at J, with 16 bases between. Looked up from germline, CDR1 is SEHNR and CDR2 is FQNEAQ (reference sequence). This CDR3 comprises 16 residues. The CDR3 protein is CASSHLWSQGTDTQYF. The CDR3 DNA follows: TGTGCCAGCAGCCACCTCTGGAGCCAAGGCACAGATACGCAGTATTTT. The full variable domain, completed using reference TRBV7-9 and TRBJ2-3, is DTGVSQNPRHKITKRGQNVTFRCDPISEHNRLYWYRQTLGQGPEFLTYFQNEAQLEKSRLLSDRFSAERPKGSFSTLEIQRTEQGDSAMYLCASSHLWSQGTDTQYFGPGTRLTVL.

The CDR3 here is CASSSLTGGLYEQYF. Here the CDR3 DNA reads TGTGCCAGCAGCTCTTTGACGGGGGGACTCTACGAGCAGTACTTC. V and J are TRBV7-8 and TRBJ2-7; 7 positions match TRBD2. The V gene end was trimmed by 4 bases and the J gene end by 3 bases; junction bases not matched to a gene: 9. The CDR3 has 15 amino acids. Germline lookup yields CDR1 SGHVS and CDR2 FQNEAQ.